According to its frequency, the clone carrying this T cell receptor beta chain is medium-sized. Antigen: not known. All TRB cDNA libraries came from 5' RACE performed with UMI labels. TCRdb re-called the 5' RACE reads and catalogs CDR3 proteins one per entry, DNA excluded. The sample's table shows several thousand distinct CDR3 sequences. These data originate in a study of CXCR3-negative and CXCR3-positive naive CD8 T cells. General study points: For memory CD8+ cells diversity was much lower, but both naive subsets had comparably high diversity. Naive CXCR3-negative and CXCR3-positive cells had similar TRBV-TRBJ usage; memory differed.

The CDR3 has 15 amino acids. Sequencing was done on a sample of naive CXCR3- CD8+ T cells from blood. Subset denoted: CD45RO-CCR7+CD27+CD95- naive CD8+ T cells lacking CXCR3 (TNR3-). V and J are TRBV12-3 or TRBV12-4 and TRBJ1-1. The TCR was taken from a human donor in good health. Some clones in this sample may be carry-over from other donors' samples. CDR3 protein: CASSPSTIMNTEAFF.